These T cell receptor beta chains were read from a single sample in a study of cytomegalovirus exposure and HLA in healthy donors. The table came from immunoSEQ multiplex PCR; TCRdb's copy has only in-frame clones and leaves some out. Altogether approximately 110,000 clones are present, about two thirds being singletons, with the ten largest covering roughly 8.2%. Source material: PBMCs. The origin of the receptors is a woman aged 40-49 years in good health and CMV-seropositive. Both conserved end residues are part of each CDR3. Each record gives: D gene, V gene, J gene, clone size, CDR3 protein, CDR3 DNA. The D gene is left open where the match is weak. Where a row states a size, it is once, few, many or the class of an expanded clone; other rows omit it.

>NA|TRBV7-9|TRBJ1-4|few
CASGLSGANEKLFF
TGTGCCAGCGGACTCTCGGGTGCTAATGAAAAACTGTTTTTT
>TRBD2|TRBV27|TRBJ2-2|NA
CASRLAGNTGELFF
TGTGCCAGCAGACTAGCGGGGAACACCGGGGAGCTGTTTTTT
>NA|TRBV5-1|TRBJ1-1|NA
CASSPGRTNTEAFF
TGCGCCAGCAGCCCCGGACGGACTAACACTGAAGCTTTCTTT
>TRBD1|TRBV16|TRBJ2-5|NA
CASSQSPQQGYQETQYF
TGTGCCAGCAGCCAATCGCCTCAACAGGGGTACCAAGAGACCCAGTACTTC
>NA|TRBV6-1|TRBJ1-3|NA
CASTIEEGNTIYF
TGTGCCAGCACAATCGAAGAGGGAAACACCATATATTTT
>NA|TRBV18|TRBJ1-6|NA
CASSPAGGSSPLHF
TGTGCCAGCTCGCCAGCGGGAGGGAGTTCACCCCTCCACTTT
>TRBD1|TRBV7-2|TRBJ2-3|NA
CASSKDRDHTQYF
TGTGCCAGCAGCAAAGACAGGGACCATACGCAGTATTTT
>TRBD2|TRBV9|TRBJ2-1|NA
CASSVESGVYNEQFF
TGTGCCAGCAGCGTAGAAAGCGGGGTGTACAATGAGCAGTTCTTC
>NA|TRBV29-1|TRBJ2-5|NA
CSVEPHGTLDRLYQETQYF
TGCAGCGTTGAGCCCCACGGGACATTGGATCGATTGTACCAAGAGACCCAGTACTTC
>TRBD1|TRBV6-5|TRBJ2-7|NA
CASSFRDRPTAHEQYF
TGTGCCAGCAGTTTCAGGGACAGACCGACGGCCCACGAGCAGTACTTC
>TRBD1|TRBV18|TRBJ1-2|once
CASSDDRVYGYTF
TGTGCCAGCTCAGATGACAGGGTCTATGGCTACACCTTC
>TRBD1|TRBV5-1|TRBJ2-3|NA
CASSDVQGADTQYF
TGCGCCAGCAGCGACGTTCAGGGGGCCGATACGCAGTATTTT
>NA|TRBV7-9|TRBJ1-2|NA
CASSAQGTNYGYTF
TGTGCCAGCAGCGCCCAGGGTACCAACTATGGCTACACCTTC
>TRBD2|TRBV5-1|TRBJ2-3|few
CASSFGRGYTDTQYF
TGCGCCAGCAGCTTCGGGCGGGGGTACACAGATACGCAGTATTTT
>NA|TRBV4-1|TRBJ2-3|NA
CASSQDGAPYDTDTQYF
TGCGCCAGCAGCCAAGATGGGGCCCCCTACGACACAGATACGCAGTATTTT
>NA|TRBV7-2|TRBJ1-3|NA
CASSKFRSSGNTIYF
TGTGCCAGCAGCAAGTTTAGAAGCTCTGGAAACACCATATATTTT
>NA|TRBV5-1|TRBJ2-2|NA
CASSLAQITGELFF
TGCGCCAGCAGCTTAGCACAGATCACCGGGGAGCTGTTTTTT
>NA|TRBV5-1|TRBJ1-1|NA
CASSLDIGTTEAFF
TGCGCCAGCAGCCTGGACATCGGGACTACTGAAGCTTTCTTT
>NA|TRBV2|TRBJ2-3|few
CASSDERTSTDTQYF
TGTGCCAGCAGTGACGAGCGGACTAGCACAGATACGCAGTATTTT
>NA|TRBV28|TRBJ1-6|NA
CASSYTPDSVGSPLHF
TGTGCCAGCAGTTACACCCCCGACTCGGTCGGCTCACCCCTCCACTTT
>TRBD1|TRBV6-5|TRBJ1-5|NA
CASSERTGRQPQHF
TGTGCCAGCAGCGAGAGGACAGGGAGGCAGCCCCAGCATTTT
>TRBD1|TRBV4-3|TRBJ1-6|NA
CASSQVPFSEGQGDSPLHF
TGCGCCAGCAGCCAAGTGCCTTTTTCTGAAGGACAGGGGGATTCACCCCTCCACTTT
>NA|TRBV5-1|TRBJ2-1|NA
CASSLGAGSDEQFF
TGCGCCAGCAGTTTGGGGGCGGGGAGCGATGAGCAGTTCTTC
>TRBD2|TRBV15|TRBJ2-4|once
CATSAGREGLFQYF
TGTGCCACCAGCGCCGGGAGGGAAGGGTTGTTTCAGTACTTC
>NA|TRBV5-4|TRBJ2-7|once
CASSLARGNEQYF
TGTGCCAGCAGCTTGGCCCGGGGAAACGAGCAGTACTTC
>TRBD1|TRBV5-4|TRBJ1-1|NA
CASSQPGQGARVTEAFF
TGTGCCAGCAGCCAACCGGGACAGGGGGCAAGGGTCACTGAAGCTTTCTTT
>NA|TRBV7-8|TRBJ1-2|NA
CASSASPREAGGYTF
TGTGCCAGCAGCGCCTCCCCCCGGGAAGCTGGCGGCTACACCTTC
>TRBD2|TRBV4-1|TRBJ2-5|few
CASSQTGLAGGLAETQYF
TGCGCCAGCAGCCAAACGGGACTAGCGGGGGGGCTAGCAGAGACCCAGTACTTC
>TRBD2|TRBV29-1|TRBJ2-5|few
CSVEGLAGAETQYF
TGCAGCGTTGAGGGGCTAGCGGGGGCAGAGACCCAGTACTTC
>TRBD1|TRBV27|TRBJ1-6|NA
CASSLQGENSPLHF
TGTGCCAGCAGTCTCCAGGGGGAAAATTCACCCCTCCACTTT
>TRBD2|TRBV4-1|TRBJ2-7|NA
CASSPGGAGSSYEQYF
TGCGCCAGCAGCCCCGGGGGGGCAGGGAGCTCCTACGAGCAGTACTTC
>TRBD2|TRBV7-2|TRBJ2-1|NA
CASSLERGSYNEQFF
TGTGCCAGCAGCTTAGAGCGGGGCTCCTACAATGAGCAGTTCTTC
>TRBD1|TRBV7-9|TRBJ2-3|NA
CASSDTRTGEDTQYF
TGTGCCAGCAGCGATACTAGGACAGGGGAAGATACGCAGTATTTT
>TRBD1|TRBV5-1|TRBJ1-6|NA
CASSYRAGGNANSPLHF
TGCGCCAGCAGCTATAGGGCAGGGGGGAACGCTAATTCACCCCTCCACTTT
>TRBD1|TRBV5-1|TRBJ1-2|once
CASSLGAGGKYGYTF
TGCGCCAGCAGCTTGGGGGCAGGGGGTAAATATGGCTACACCTTC
>TRBD1|TRBV7-2|TRBJ2-7|NA
CASSKGQGGTYEQYF
TGTGCCAGCAGCAAAGGACAGGGGGGCACCTACGAGCAGTACTTC
>NA|TRBV7-3|TRBJ2-3|few
CASSTIGTDTQYF
TGTGCCAGCAGCACAATCGGCACAGATACGCAGTATTTT
>NA|TRBV2|TRBJ1-5|NA
CASSHRQYSNQPQHF
TGTGCCAGCAGCCACCGACAGTATAGCAATCAGCCCCAGCATTTT
>TRBD1|TRBV14|TRBJ1-3|NA
CASSQVGTGRPGNTIYF
TGTGCCAGCAGCCAAGTTGGGACAGGGAGGCCCGGAAACACCATATATTTT
>NA|TRBV4-1|TRBJ2-7|NA
CASSQAGGASYEQYF
TGCGCCAGCAGCCAGGCCGGAGGGGCCTCATACGAGCAGTACTTC